The present entry profiles one T cell receptor beta chain with its context. Its target is unknown. Trimming at V came to 1 base and at J to 0 bases, leaving 3 bases not matched to a gene. The CDR3 has 16 amino acids. Germline assignment: CDR1 SGHDT and CDR2 YYEEEE. Assay: immunoSEQ multiplex PCR; the TCRdb copy retains only in-frame clones and omits some. The table records roughly 45,000 clones, 65% to 85% of them present only once. Specified time point: week 23, last vaccination. Each dose of the vaccine consisted of 300 ug of mutant IDH1 20-mer peptide, with topical imiquimod. The source of the sample is a study of a mutant IDH1 vaccine in newly diagnosed glioma. Study background: Radiotherapy alone preceded vaccination by 4-6 weeks; alternatively, vaccination started with temozolomide cycles. Those enrolled had earlier been treated with radiotherapy, temozolomide, or both, mostly both.

Overall study results and limits: Shifts in the top peripheral T cell clonotypes seemed unrelated to pseudoprogression.

This sample comprised PBMCs, obtained from a glioma patient whose treatment included an IDH1 peptide vaccine. This receptor was taken from a woman under 30 with glioma. Some clones in this sample may be carry-over from other donors' samples. The chain couples TRBV5-6 to TRBJ1-5; TRBD1 agrees at 8 bases. The CDR3 region is CASSLTGGFSNQPQHF. The DNA of the CDR3 is TGTGCCAGCAGCTTGACAGGGGGTTTTAGCAATCAGCCCCAGCATTTT. The whole variable domain, remainder taken from reference TRBV5-6 and TRBJ1-5, is DAGVTQSPTHLIKTRGQQVTLRCSPKSGHDTVSWYQQALGQGPQFIFQYYEEEERQRGNFPDRFSGHQFPNYSSELNVNALLLGDSALYLCASSLTGGFSNQPQHFGDGTRLSIL.